Listed below are T cell receptor beta chains from one sample, sequenced in a study of siplizumab effects on memory and regulatory T cells. Assay used: immunoSEQ multiplex PCR; TCRdb lists only in-frame clones, some missing. The sample holds about 100,000 clones, 91% seen once. The sequencing sample was made of CD4+ T cells sorted from blood. These receptors were collected from a human donor in good health. Both conserved end residues are part of each CDR3. A D gene is named only where the DNA matches it firmly. Some rows mark clone size as missing; the rest say once, few, many or name a class of expanded clone.

>-|TRBJ2-3|TRBV6-5|-
TGTGCCAGCAGCTCCAAGAGGATATATGGGGATACGCAGTATTTT
CASSSKRIYGDTQYF
>-|TRBJ2-6|TRBV11-2|-
TGTGCCAGCAGTTTACAGGGTACTGGGGCCAACGTCCTGACTTTC
CASSLQGTGANVLTF
>TRBD2|TRBJ2-7|TRBV11-2|-
TGTGCCAGCAGCTTAGTGGCTAGCGGGGGCCTCTCCTACGAGCAGTACTTC
CASSLVASGGLSYEQYF
>TRBD1|TRBJ1-1|TRBV11-1|few
TGTGCCAGCAGCCTTACAGGGGGCGCTGAAGCTTTCTTT
CASSLTGGAEAFF
>-|TRBJ1-2|TRBV5-5|-
TGTGCCAGCAGCTTTGTCGTTCCGGCCAACTATGGCTACACCTTC
CASSFVVPANYGYTF
>TRBD1|TRBJ2-5|TRBV7-2|-
TGTGCCAGCAGCTCCTGGACAGGGAGCGAGACCCAGTACTTC
CASSSWTGSETQYF
>-|TRBJ2-5|TRBV6-5|-
TGTGCCAGCAGGTCGGGGCTGACCCAGTACTTC
CASRSGLTQYF
>-|TRBJ2-3|TRBV7-2|-
TGTGCCAGCAGCCCCACCGGGGGCACAGATACGCAGTATTTT
CASSPTGGTDTQYF
>TRBD2|TRBJ2-6|TRBV27|-
TGTGCCAGCCGCGGGACTAGCGGGGGATCCTCTGGGGCCAACGTCCTGACTTTC
CASRGTSGGSSGANVLTF
>TRBD1|TRBJ2-1|TRBV5-6|-
TGTGCCAGCAGCCTGTCCCGGGACAGAGTATTATACAATGAGCAGTTCTTC
CASSLSRDRVLYNEQFF
>TRBD1|TRBJ1-4|TRBV5-1|-
TGCGCCAGCAGCTTGGGGCCGGGACAGGGTAATGAAAAACTGTTTTTT
CASSLGPGQGNEKLFF
>TRBD1|TRBJ2-5|TRBV5-3|-
TGTGCCAGAAGCTTGGGCGGGAGGGACAGGGGGCCGGAGACCCAGTACTTC
CARSLGGRDRGPETQYF
>-|TRBJ2-3|TRBV5-4|-
TGTGCCAGCAGTCCTACTGCGGATACGCAGTATTTT
CASSPTADTQYF
>TRBD2|TRBJ2-7|TRBV5-1|once
TGCGCCAGCAGCTTGGTCGGGGGGGCGCCGGGGGCCGAGCAGTACTTC
CASSLVGGAPGAEQYF
>-|TRBJ2-7|TRBV5-1|-
TGCGCCAGCAGCCACGACGGCTTCTCGGGCGAGCAGTACTTC
CASSHDGFSGEQYF
>-|TRBJ1-4|TRBV19|-
TGTGCCAGTAGTATAACGATCCCGACATTAACTAATGAAAAACTGTTTTTT
CASSITIPTLTNEKLFF
>-|TRBJ1-1|TRBV18|-
TGTGCCAGCTCCCCAACACGGGAAGAAGCTTTCTTT
CASSPTREEAFF
>TRBD1|TRBJ2-7|TRBV7-6|-
TGTGCCAGCAGCTTAGGAGTTGGGGCGACATCACAGGGGATGACCTACGAGCAGTACTTC
CASSLGVGATSQGMTYEQYF
>-|TRBJ1-2|TRBV5-6|-
TGTGCCAGCAGTTCACCAGGGGAAGGGGGCTACACCTTC
CASSSPGEGGYTF
>-|TRBJ2-1|TRBV6-1|-
TGTGCCAGCAGTTCCCCAGGGGCGGGGGATGAGCAGTTCTTC
CASSSPGAGDEQFF
>-|TRBJ1-1|TRBV29-1|-
TGCAGCGTTGCCGTATTGGTAAACACTGAAGCTTTCTTT
CSVAVLVNTEAFF
>TRBD1|TRBJ1-1|TRBV18|-
TGTGCCAGCTCACCACTCGGGACAGGTGAAGCTTTCTTT
CASSPLGTGEAFF